Below, 18 T cell receptor beta chains from the same sample are listed, as sequenced in a study of OX40 agonist ivuxolimab in advanced cancers. Assay used: immunoSEQ multiplex PCR; TCRdb lists only in-frame clones, some missing. The repertoire holds tens of thousands of clones, with more than 75% as singletons. The sample in question was CD4+ or CD8+ T cells sorted from blood, obtained in a trial of the OX40 agonist ivuxolimab. All receptors derive from an adult with an advanced solid tumor such as melanoma, head and neck, liver or kidney cancer.

The rearrangement links TRBV7-3 to TRBJ2-7, with 13 nucleotides matching TRBD2. The CDR3 extends over 16 amino acids. V trimming: 4 bases; J trimming: 1 base; junction bases outside the gene matches: 4. Germline V gene data show CDR1 as SGHTA and CDR2 as FQGTGA. The CDR3 DNA is TGTGCCAGCAGCTCCTCGACTAGCGGGGGGTCCTACGAGCAGTACTTC. Translated: CASSSSTSGGSYEQYF.

This clone was counted a single time. This chain joins TRBV28 and TRBJ2-7; maybe TRBD2 (6 bases). The V end was cut by 7 bases, the J end by 0 bases, with 13 bases between. Looked up from germline, CDR1 is MDHEN and CDR2 is SYDVKM. CDR3 size: 14 residues. DNA of the CDR3: TGTGCCAGCAAATTGGCCGGGAGCTCCTACGAGCAGTACTTC. It encodes CASKLAGSSYEQYF.

The rearrangement joins TRBV5-6 to TRBJ2-5; 7 positions agree with TRBD1. With V trimmed by 3 bases and J by 5 bases, 7 bases remained unmatched. This CDR3 has 14 residues. The germline V gene encodes CDR1 SGHDT and CDR2 YYEEEE. CDR3: CASSSTGDGETQYF. The CDR3 coding sequence is TGTGCCAGCAGCTCCACAGGGGATGGGGAGACCCAGTACTTC.

This clone showed up just once. CDR3 protein: CASSFSGVINTEAFF. CDR3 nucleotides: TGTGCCAGCAGCTTCTCGGGGGTCATAAACACTGAAGCTTTCTTT. The genes are TRBV7-2 and TRBJ1-1, with D perhaps matching TRBD1 (5 bases). Germline CDR1 is SGHTA and CDR2 is FQGNSA. The length of the CDR3 is 15 residues. Deletions cut 3 bases from V and 2 bases from J, with 13 bases between.

J is TRBJ2-3 and V is TRBV19, with 8 bases aligning to TRBD2. J gave up 0 bases and V 5 bases, and 7 bases lay outside the gene matches. This CDR3 has 16 amino acids. Per the germline V gene, CDR1 is LNHDA and CDR2 is SQIVND (reference sequence). The CDR3 reads CASSQGLAPSTDTQYF. CDR3 bases: TGTGCCAGTAGTCAAGGACTAGCCCCGAGCACAGATACGCAGTATTTT. Full variable domain (remainder filled in from reference TRBV19 and TRBJ2-3): DGGITQSPKYLFRKEGQNVTLSCEQNLNHDAMYWYRQDPGQGLRLIYYSQIVNDFQKGDIAEGYSVSREKKESFPLTVTSAQKNPTAFYLCASSQGLAPSTDTQYFGPGTRLTVL.

The CDR3 region has the DNA TGTGCCAGCAGCTTGAGCTTCCCCAGCCAAGAGACCCAGTACTTC. This sequence encodes CASSLSFPSQETQYF. The genes are TRBV5-4 and TRBJ2-5; D is unclear. V lost 1 base and J 1 base, leaving 11 bases between the germline ends. This CDR3 region has 15 residues. Germline lookup yields CDR1 SGHNT and CDR2 YYREEE (reference sequence).

The V call is TRBV5-6, the J call TRBJ2-1, with D perhaps TRBD1 (6 bases). The germline V and J ends were trimmed by 1 base and 2 bases, with 13 bases remaining between them. The V gene's germline CDR1 is SGHDT and CDR2 YYEEEE. This CDR3 is 16 amino acids long. This chain's CDR3 is CASSLFTEGAYNEQFF. The CDR3 nucleotides are TGTGCCAGCAGCTTGTTTACCGAGGGGGCCTACAATGAGCAGTTCTTC. The complete variable domain, with remaining parts taken from reference TRBV5-6 and TRBJ2-1, reads DAGVTQSPTHLIKTRGQQVTLRCSPKSGHDTVSWYQQALGQGPQFIFQYYEEEERQRGNFPDRFSGHQFPNYSSELNVNALLLGDSALYLCASSLFTEGAYNEQFFGPGTRLTVL.

This clone is a singleton in its sample. This chain joins TRBV21-1 and TRBJ1-1; the DNA was not used to check the table's D call, TRBD1. TRBV21-1 is a pseudogene. The CDR3 contains 18 residues. CDR3 sequence: CATPEGGTGVCLNTEAFF. CDR3 sequence (DNA): TGTGCCACCCCCGAGGGGGGGACAGGGGTATGTTTGAACACTGAAGCTTTCTTT.

This chain's CDR3 is CSVEGGGPYNEQFF. The CDR3 region has the DNA TGCAGCGTTGAAGGGGGGGGGCCCTACAATGAGCAGTTCTTC. The chain uses TRBV29-1 and TRBJ2-1; D may be TRBD2 (7 bases). The CDR3 has 14 amino acids. Trimming left V 1 base short and J 2 bases short, with 9 bases between. Germline CDR1 reads SQVTM; CDR2 reads ANQGSEA.

This clone showed up just a few times. A junction end diverges from the germline sequence, so it may reflect a read error. The chain employs TRBV11-2 and TRBJ2-3, with D perhaps matching TRBD2 (6 bases). The CDR3 is made up of 15 amino acids. The germline CDR1 and CDR2 sequences are SGHAT and FQNNGV. The DNA for the CDR3 is TGTGCCAGCAGCTTAGACCCTACTAGCAGAGATACGCAGTATTTT. It codes for CASSLDPTSRDTQYF.

The gene calls are TRBV20-1 and TRBJ2-5, with D possibly TRBD2 on 5 matching bases. V lost 7 bases, J lost 2 bases, and 5 bases lay in between. Germline CDR1 DFQATT, CDR2 SNEGSKA (reference sequence). This CDR3 contains 10 residues. The CDR3 DNA follows: TGCAGTGGAGGGCAAGAGACCCAGTACTTC. Protein: CSGGQETQYF.

The V call is TRBV5-1, the J call TRBJ2-2; D tentatively fits TRBD1 or TRBD2 (5 bases each). The CDR3 spans 15 residues. Trimming stripped 3 bases from V and 2 bases from J, with 11 bases between. Germline V CDR1 and CDR2: SGHRS, YFSETQ. Written as DNA, the CDR3 is TGCGCCAGCAGCTCCGGGACCGGTAACACCGGGGAGCTGTTTTTT. Protein: CASSSGTGNTGELFF.

The genes are TRBV29-1 and TRBJ1-1, with D perhaps TRBD1 (6 bases). Trimming removed 6 bases at V and 0 bases at J, with 23 bases between. The CDR3 consists of 17 residues. Germline V gives CDR1 SQVTM, CDR2 ANQGSEA. The CDR3: CSVDRWLGGDMNTEAFF. CDR3 bases: TGCAGCGTCGATCGTTGGTTGGGGGGCGATATGAACACTGAAGCTTTCTTT.

The chain links TRBV11-3 to TRBJ2-1; 7 bases are shared with TRBD2. The germline CDR1 and CDR2 sequences are SGHNT and YENEEA. The CDR3 is made up of 13 amino acids. The V and J ends lost 5 bases and 8 bases, in that order; junction bases with no gene match: 6. CDR3 residues: CASSINRGDEQFF. DNA of the CDR3: TGTGCCAGCAGCATCAACCGGGGGGATGAGCAGTTCTTC.

The chain recombines TRBV29-1 with TRBJ1-1; the D gene is possibly TRBD1 (5 bases). The germline CDR1 and CDR2 sequences are SQVTM and ANQGSEA. With 7 bases removed from V and 11 bases from J, the gap between germline ends came to 17 bases. The CDR3 spans 11 residues. CDR3 sequence (DNA): TGCAGCGCGCTGGGGGACCTTCGGGCTTTCTTT. Translated: CSALGDLRAFF.

This sequence joins TRBV6-1 and TRBJ1-4; weak D call: TRBD1 (6 bases). This CDR3 has 14 amino acids. The germline V gene has CDR1 MNHNS and CDR2 SASEGT. V was pared by 6 bases and J by 5 bases, with 13 bases between. CDR3 sequence: CASRNTGLNEKLFF. The CDR3 DNA sequence: TGTGCCAGCAGAAATACAGGGCTCAATGAAAAACTGTTTTTT.

This clone was picked up one time. V is TRBV11-3 and J is TRBJ2-2; possibly TRBD1 or TRBD2 for D (6 bases each). Per germline, CDR1 SGHNT and CDR2 YENEEA. V was trimmed by 3 bases and J by 3 bases, leaving 17 bases between them. The CDR3 has 17 amino acids. DNA for the CDR3: TGTGCCAGCAGCTTCCCCTTAGTGGGGGGCGACACCGGGGAGCTGTTTTTT. Amino acid sequence: CASSFPLVGGDTGELFF.

The rearrangement uses TRBV9 and TRBJ2-3; 9 nucleotides align to TRBD1. Losses at the gene ends were 3 bases for V and 5 bases for J; bases not matched to a gene: 4. Germline V lookup: CDR1 SGDLS, CDR2 YYNGEE. The CDR3 has 14 amino acids. CDR3 coding DNA: TGTGCCAGCAGCGAACAGGGGGCACAAGATACGCAGTATTTT. It translates to CASSEQGAQDTQYF.